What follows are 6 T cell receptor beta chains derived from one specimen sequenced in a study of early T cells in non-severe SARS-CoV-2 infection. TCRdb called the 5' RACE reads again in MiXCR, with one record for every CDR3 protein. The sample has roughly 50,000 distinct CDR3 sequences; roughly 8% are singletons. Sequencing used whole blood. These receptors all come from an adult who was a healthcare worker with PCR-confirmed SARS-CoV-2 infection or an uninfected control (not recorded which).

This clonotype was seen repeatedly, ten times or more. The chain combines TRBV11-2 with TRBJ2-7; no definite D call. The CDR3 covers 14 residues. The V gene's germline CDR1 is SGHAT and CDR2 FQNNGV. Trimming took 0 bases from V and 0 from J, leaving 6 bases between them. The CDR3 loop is CASSLDFNSYEQYF. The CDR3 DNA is TGTGCCAGCAGCTTAGATTTCAACTCCTACGAGCAGTACTTC.

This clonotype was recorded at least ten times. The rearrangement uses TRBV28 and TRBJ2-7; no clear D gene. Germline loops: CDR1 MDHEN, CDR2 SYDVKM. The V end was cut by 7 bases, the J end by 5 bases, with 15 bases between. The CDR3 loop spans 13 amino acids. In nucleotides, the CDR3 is TGTGCCAGCACCCATCCCGGCGGAAACGAGCAGTACTTC. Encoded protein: CASTHPGGNEQYF.

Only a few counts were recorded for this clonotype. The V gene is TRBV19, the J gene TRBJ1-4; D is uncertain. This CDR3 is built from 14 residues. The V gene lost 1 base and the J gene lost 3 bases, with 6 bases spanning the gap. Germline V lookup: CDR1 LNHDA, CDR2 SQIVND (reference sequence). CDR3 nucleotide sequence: TGTGCCAGTAGTATAGGCCAGCCTAATGAAAAACTGTTTTTT. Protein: CASSIGQPNEKLFF.

In DNA, the CDR3 is TGTGCCAGCAGCTTGACAGGGAAGAGCGGCTACACCTTC. This sequence encodes CASSLTGKSGYTF. This chain links TRBV7-8 with TRBJ1-2; 7 positions agree with TRBD1. The CDR3 contains 13 residues. CDR1 is SGHVS, CDR2 FQNEAQ, per germline. V trimming: 3 bases; J trimming: 8 bases; junction bases outside the gene matches: 6.

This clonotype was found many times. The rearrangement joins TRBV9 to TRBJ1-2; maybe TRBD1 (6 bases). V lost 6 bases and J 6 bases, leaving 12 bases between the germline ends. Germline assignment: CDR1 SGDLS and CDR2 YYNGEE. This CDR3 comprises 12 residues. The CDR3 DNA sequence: TGTGCCAGCAACGACAGGATCCATGGCTACACCTTC. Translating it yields CASNDRIHGYTF.

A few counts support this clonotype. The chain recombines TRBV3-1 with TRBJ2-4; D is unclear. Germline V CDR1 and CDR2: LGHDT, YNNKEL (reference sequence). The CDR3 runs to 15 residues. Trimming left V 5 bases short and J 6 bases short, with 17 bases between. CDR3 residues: CASSYIASAANIQYF. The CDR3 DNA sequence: TGTGCCAGCAGCTATATAGCCTCCGCGGCAAACATTCAGTACTTC.